This entry concerns a single T cell receptor beta chain. Its antigen is still unknown. No clone much larger than this one lies a single base away; base qualities are absent. The sample is drawn from a study of regulatory T cells in long-lasting Graves disease (dated by TCRdb to the early 2020s). Looking at the study overall: Patients with newly diagnosed Graves' disease had been on antithyroid drugs for under 3 months. The study was conducted in China and was registered as a clinical trial. This study used TCR sequencing and RNA sequencing of peripheral blood to compare persistent Graves' disease patients against newly diagnosed Graves' disease patients. A total of around 33 samples underwent TCR sequencing, from about 13 patients with persistent Graves' disease and some 20 patients with newly diagnosed Graves' disease.

Libraries were made using multiplex PCR. Data came from an Illumina HiSeq 4000. iRepertoire HTBI primers and Arm-PCR amplification of CDR3 regions were used to construct TCR beta libraries. Gel purification was performed on PCR products prior to sequencing. On the authors' methods: A total of 62 TRBV and more than twelve TRBJ segments were identified across samples and were used for gene usage analysis of CDR3 amino acid clonotypes. COPE and FqMerger were used to merge the filtered high-quality paired reads into contigs. BLAST was used to align contigs to the IMGT TRBV, TRBD and TRBJ reference genes, and CDR3 was defined following IMGT. Clonotypes above 0.1% frequency were classified as highly expanded clones. Repertoire diversity was measured by Shannon entropy, and V-J evenness by the Gini coefficient. A clonotype was considered public if more than one individual shared it. The raw public data were reprocessed by TCRdb itself: fastp quality trimming at Q25, MiXCR clonotype calling, in-frame beta chains only. Every entry covers one CDR3 protein and lists the most common genes and DNA from its rows. The V and J calls, along with clone size, are taken from TCRdb and not from the paper's own processing. The sample profile shows 350,000 to 550,000 distinct CDR3 sequences; approximately 16% of them were found once. Of the sample, about a quarter is held by the ten largest clones.

The time point label for this specimen denotes: newly diagnosed GD, antithyroid drugs for less than 3 months. For both TCR sequencing and RNA sequencing, RNA was extracted from PBMCs in TRIzol. The diagnosis of Graves' disease was made according to American Thyroid Association guidelines. Patients were recruited from an endocrinology department in Xi'an, China. From each patient, nine milliliters of peripheral blood was collected into an EDTA anticoagulant tube. Ficoll Paque Plus density gradient separation was used to isolate PBMCs, and no additional T cell sorting was done. An Agilent 2100 Bioanalyzer and agarose gel were used to assess RNA quality, and a NanoDrop 2000 was used to measure RNA concentration. Including cysteine and phenylalanine, the CDR3 has 15 amino acids. The CDR3 DNA has 45 bases and is translated from base 1. As encoded in the germline V gene (reference sequence), CDR1 is SEHNR while CDR2 is FQNEAQ. Germline trimming amounts to 5 bases on V and 5 bases on J, with 10 as the count of junction bases outside the gene matches.

Study-level results and caveats: Sequencing and analysis were limited to the TCR beta chain. The study examined only peripheral blood because the primary lesion, thyroid tissue, could not be accessed. The small sample size was acknowledged by the authors as a limitation that may reduce accuracy. Patients with persistent disease shared more public clonotypes (roughly 2,900) than newly diagnosed patients did (966). Persistent disease showed preferential use of TRBV28, TRBJ1-2 and TRBJ2-5, whereas newly diagnosed disease favored TRBV20-1 and TRBJ2-1. Persistent Graves' disease patients showed lower TCR Shannon entropy and fewer highly expanded clones than newly diagnosed patients, suggesting clonal expansion.

The sample was also reused in another study, on T cells in Graves' hyperthyroidism and ophthalmopathy. From that second study: Stable Graves' hyperthyroidism was defined as the absence of progression to ophthalmopathy over 18 months of follow-up. Hyperthyroidism patients were aged 18 to 65 years and newly diagnosed, with disease duration of less than 2 months. The study excluded patients with uncontrolled infections, other autoimmune diseases, pregnancy or lactation. Diagnoses relied on clinical symptoms, serum thyroxine and TRAb, thyroid ultrasound and orbital computed tomography. A first-round RT-PCR of the TCR CDR3 used the HTBI primer set with the Qiagen OneStep RT-PCR kit. Most expanded thyroid clonotypes (frequency above 0.001) were also detected in blood, a finding suggesting that blood repertoires may reflect thyroid immune responses. A 13 V-J signature model separated ophthalmopathy from stable hyperthyroidism, with around 88% sensitivity and about 81% specificity in cross-validation and 80%/75% in testing. In validation, the model predicted progression to ophthalmopathy with roughly 70% sensitivity and approximately 72% specificity, a median of approximately 6.5 months before onset. A discovery cohort of about a hundred patients, 43 with Graves' ophthalmopathy and about 60 with stable Graves' hyperthyroidism, was used to find distinguishing TCR V-J signatures. Prospective prediction of ophthalmopathy was tested in an independent validation cohort consisting of some 18 hyperthyroidism patients and some 16 patients who later progressed to ophthalmopathy. The 100 or so discovery patients were randomly split 7:3 into training and test sets. The study also compared thyroid tissue and blood T-cell repertoires from several Graves' hyperthyroidism patients. Following sampling, methimazole starting at 30 mg daily was given to hyperthyroidism patients, and high-dose intravenous methylprednisolone was given to ophthalmopathy patients. Libraries were constructed in a second round of multiplex PCR, after which size selection and purification were carried out. Paired-end sequencing of the libraries was performed with 100 bp reads on an Illumina HiSeq2000. Raw data were processed with SOAPnuke, discarding reads with adapters, uncalled bases, mean Phred below 15, or no exact constant-primer or identifier match. COPE v1.2.5 was used to merge high-quality paired reads, and clonotypes were defined as unique nucleotide sequences. MiTCR v1.1 was used to align the clonotypes against IMGT TRBV, TRBD and TRBJ reference segments. Analysis was restricted to V-J combinations with a frequency above 0.0001, which covered about 99% of repertoires. The TCS score was defined as the ratio of F50 (clonal expansion) to E x V (chaos), calculated using BLOSUM62-based TCRdist between CDR3 peptides within each V-J. Welch's t-statistics and random forest reduced fewer than 550 V-J features to 13, which were used in a naive Bayes classifier (R e1071). Sample size was not statistically predetermined, and investigators were not blinded to group allocation. According to the paper, TCR Vbeta CDR3 sequencing was carried out on over 130 peripheral blood samples, which came from around 43 ophthalmopathy, about 75 hyperthyroidism and roughly 17 progressor patients.

This clonotype was sampled from a woman aged 18-29 years with Graves disease. Donor details come from another sample of the same person, matched by shared clones. This receptor chain uses TRBV7-9 and TRBJ2-5; 8 bases in between match TRBD2. Sequenced material: peripheral blood mononuclear cells (PBMCs), taken at new diagnosis, from a patient treated with antithyroid drugs. The CDR3 reads as follows: CASSVPGTGGETQYF. In nucleotides, the sequence is TGTGCCAGCAGCGTCCCGGGGACGGGAGGGGAGACCCAGTACTTC.